This T cell receptor beta chain is drawn from a study of T cells in Graves' hyperthyroidism and ophthalmopathy. The study's findings and limits: In simple terms, a model built on 13 V-J features told ophthalmopathy apart from stable hyperthyroidism.

CDR1 and CDR2 (germline): SGHRS, YFSETQ. V was clipped by 5 bases and J by 7 bases, with 12 bases between them. The CDR3 runs to 12 residues. Comments on this clonotype: The antigen remains undetermined.

Patients were excluded for uncontrolled infection, other autoimmune disease, pregnancy or lactation. Thyroid ultrasound and orbital computed tomography, with clinical symptoms and serum thyroxine and TRAb, informed diagnoses. TCR beta CDR3 regions were amplified from RNA. When the TCR CDR3 underwent first-round RT-PCR, the HTBI primer set was used. TCRdb reprocessed the multiplex PCR reads with MiXCR, giving one entry per CDR3 protein. Counted here are 450,000 to 700,000 distinct CDR3 sequences, roughly 46% occurring once; the ten biggest clones make up around 19%. The clonotype was recovered from an adult woman with Graves' disease, either hyperthyroidism or ophthalmopathy (not recorded which). The sequenced material came from peripheral blood or thyroid tissue (not recorded which). This sequence joins TRBV5-1 and TRBJ2-5; tentative D call: TRBD2 (5 bases). Here the CDR3 reads CASRKGAGTQYF. The CDR3 DNA sequence: TGCGCCAGCAGGAAGGGAGCAGGGACCCAGTACTTC.